This T cell receptor (beta chain) appears in the sequencing data of a study of blood T cell repertoires in COVID-19. The wider study: There were acute and convalescent COVID-19 samples, and they came from the United States, Italy and Spain.

The germline CDR1 and CDR2 sequences are SGHTA and FQGTGA. This CDR3 has 15 residues. V lost 6 bases, J lost 6 bases, and 19 bases lay in between. Per the original data handling: Amplification of reference gene primers was used by the study to estimate nucleated cell counts. Profiling relied on immunoSEQ multiplex PCR, and the TCRdb table lists in-frame clones only, not all of them. D and trimming come from the DNA, and the V and J calls and clone size come from that table. The sample records approximately 210,000 clones, roughly 79% being singletons. Two negative PCRs, clearance, or symptom resolution were required of recovered Cohort 3 donors.

Sequencing input: PBMCs or T cells enriched from blood (not recorded which). The clonotype comes from a man aged 40-49 years who had recovered from COVID-19. V and J are TRBV7-3 and TRBJ2-3; possible D gene TRBD2, 7 bases. CDR3 protein: CASRKSGDIGDTQYF. CDR3 nucleotide sequence: TGTGCCAGCAGAAAAAGCGGGGACATCGGTGATACGCAGTATTTT.